The source of this TCR beta chain is a study of naive CD8 T cells in extremely preterm neonates (dated by TCRdb to between 2016 and 2019). Study-wide context: The adult participants' age range is given as 25-50 years in the abstract but as 20-50 years in the methods. Sorted naive CD8+ T cells from four age groups (extremely preterm neonates, term neonates, young children and adults) were used in the study to compare TCRbeta CDR3 repertoires.

The CDR3 starts with the cysteine, ends with the phenylalanine, and has 15 residues. Only the CDR3 region is kept as DNA, spanning 45 bases read in frame from base 1. Trimming takes 4 bases from V and 4 bases from J, and the germline ends sit 16 bases apart. CDR1 and CDR2 are drawn from the germline V gene (reference sequence): SEHNR, FQNEAQ. As concerns this clone: Its recognized antigen is unknown. No base quality values were provided; no much bigger clone lies one nucleotide off.

What the authors observed across the whole study: A higher proportion of shared CDR3 nucleotide sequences was found in preterm neonates (roughly 2.7%) than in term neonates (about 0.4%), young children (0.03%) and adults (around 0.01%). Compared with all other age groups, preterm neonates showed significantly lower iChao1 richness (p < 0.05) along with an even clone distribution, indicating a less rich repertoire. Among the limitations the authors pointed out were a small sample size and productive template counts that varied across preterm samples. Compared with the older groups, preterm CDR3s were shorter and closer to germline, carrying fewer N additions and showing less junctional trimming. Prospective longitudinal studies of preterm and term neonates were called for by the authors so that T cell development could be tracked within individuals.

A two-step, bias-controlled multiplex PCR was used to amplify TCRbeta CDR3 regions from genomic DNA. The multiplex PCR included primers specific for each TRBV and TRBJ gene segment. The immunoSEQ Assay was used to generate TCRbeta repertoire data. Concerning the study's data processing: A relative-frequency ratio and a modified nearest-neighbor algorithm were applied to filter and cluster reads so that closely related sequences were merged. The V, D and J gene assignments for CDR3 sequences were based on IMGT annotation. Template counts were normalized for PCR amplification bias and quantified against synthetic TCR CDR3 analog sequences. Only unique productive sequences, that is, in-frame CDR3 sequences lacking stop codons, were included in the analyses. The immunoSEQ Analyzer software was used to compute clonality, defined as 1 minus Pielou's evenness, and iChao1 richness. JMP was used for statistical testing, with Student's t-test or a non-parametric test applied depending on Shapiro-Wilk normality results. TCRdb provides this immuneACCESS table in a form limited to in-frame rearrangements. Some clones are lacking; in checked studies, under half of them reflect an unresolved V gene, and why the rest are absent is not known. That table gives V, J and clone size, and the DNA gave D and trimming. The sample table shows 3,900 or so clones, and about 97% are seen once. The ten largest clones take up 0.75% of the sample.

The peripheral blood donors were five healthy children aged roughly 15-56 months who were having elective routine surgery, plus five healthy nonsmoking adults. A FACSAria III cell sorter was used to sort live, Annexin V-negative naive CD8+ T cells (CD3+CD8+CD45RA+CCR7+). Per sample, between roughly 18,000 and 110,000 naive CD8+ T cells were obtained by sorting. Ficoll-Paque density gradient centrifugation of diluted blood was used to isolate mononuclear cells. Before sorting, mononuclear cells were cryopreserved in 10% DMSO plus 90% FBS and kept long term at -150 degrees C. Thawed cells were stained with Annexin V and antibodies against CD3, CD8, CCR7 and CD45RA. Genomic DNA was extracted from snap-frozen sorted cell pellets with the DNeasy Blood and Tissue Kit.

The source of this sequence is a human donor in good health. The chain is made from TRBV7-9 and TRBJ1-1; TRBD1 might be the D gene, on 6 matching bases. The specimen sequenced was naive CD8+ T cells from blood. The nucleotide sequence is given as TGTGCCAGCAGCTCTAAGGACAGATTGGGCACTGAAGCTTTCTTT. Its translation is CASSSKDRLGTEAFF.